Reported below is one TCR beta chain. The antigen is unknown. The Oncomine TCR Beta short-read assay was applied to DNA of cultured CD4+ T cells. One entry per CDR3 protein, called by TCRdb with MiXCR from the PCR reads. The repertoire holds 15,000 to 20,000 distinct CDR3 sequences, with 40% as singletons. The treatment denotes: approximately 9-day PBMC culture with coronavirus spike peptide pools or control peptides (ViraFEST assay). TCRs were sequenced by ViraFEST after antigen-specific T cells had been expanded with peptide pools. This sample stems from a study of vaccination and CD4 T cells after COVID-19. Study-wide points: From a median of about 20 to 40, SARS-CoV-2-reactive clonotypes increased, though not significantly.

This CDR3 comprises 15 residues. Trimming removed 2 bases at V and 1 base at J, with 10 bases between. Germline CDR1 reads MNHEY; CDR2 reads SVGAGI. Sequencing was performed on CD4+ T cells from blood, cultured in vitro, taken after SARS-CoV-2 vaccination. The sequence was obtained from a human donor who had recovered from COVID-19. The chain uses TRBV6-5 and TRBJ2-3; D is perhaps TRBD2 (5 bases). This CDR3 reads CASSYPAEGTDTQYF. The CDR3 nucleotides are TGTGCCAGCAGTTACCCAGCGGAGGGCACAGATACGCAGTATTTT.